A single sample gave rise to the 20 T cell receptor beta chains below, sequenced in a study of cytomegalovirus exposure and HLA in healthy donors. Assay: immunoSEQ multiplex PCR; the TCRdb copy retains only in-frame clones and omits some. This sample has 150,000 to 200,000 clones, with 80% to 90% found just once. Material: PBMCs. These receptors came from a woman aged 18 to 35 in good health and CMV-seronegative.

This chain links TRBV5-4 with TRBJ1-3, with a tentative D call TRBD1 (6 bases). CDR3 size: 18 residues. Trimming took off 1 base at V and 2 bases at J, with 19 bases between the two ends. CDR1 SGHNT and CDR2 YYREEE come from the germline V gene (reference sequence). DNA for the CDR3: TGTGCCAGCAGCTTGAGGGGGACCTTAAAAGGAGCTGGAAACACCATATATTTT. Translating it yields CASSLRGTLKGAGNTIYF.

V is TRBV19 and J is TRBJ2-2, with D perhaps matching TRBD2 (7 bases). This CDR3 region has 16 residues. Germline-derived CDR1 and CDR2 are LNHDA and SQIVND (reference sequence). V lost 10 bases to trimming and J lost 0 bases, with 18 bases between them. Written as DNA, the CDR3 is TGTGCCACCGAGGGAGGGACATCCGCGAACACCGGGGAGCTGTTTTTT. It specifies CATEGGTSANTGELFF.

This clone was detected once. This chain connects TRBV5-8 to TRBJ2-3; 10 bases map to TRBD2. Unmatched junction bases numbered 11, after V lost 3 bases and J lost 10 bases. Germline assignment: CDR1 SGHTS and CDR2 YDEGEE. The CDR3 spans 15 residues. The CDR3 DNA reads TGTGCCAGCAGCTCCCCGAGGCTAGCGGGGGCGGCGCAGTATTTT. Its translation is CASSSPRLAGAAQYF.

About this clone itself: At the DNA level, this CDR3 is encoded by other sequences in the same sample as well. J is TRBJ2-7 and V is TRBV4-1; tentative D call: TRBD2 (5 bases). The CDR3 has 17 residues. Germline V CDR1 and CDR2: MGHRA, YSYEKL. V lost 1 base, J lost 4 bases, and 20 bases lay in between. The CDR3 DNA reads TGCGCCAGCAGCCAAGCGGCAAGCGGTTCCCCAACTTACGAGCAGTACTTC. Its protein product is CASSQAASGSPTYEQYF.

The chain employs TRBV27 and TRBJ1-4, with D possibly matching TRBD1 (5 bases). Trimming cost V 8 bases and J 8 bases, with 18 bases left between them. Germline-derived CDR1 and CDR2 are MNHEY and SMNVEV (reference sequence). The CDR3 length is 14 residues. CDR3 loop: CASRSPGVYEKLFF. CDR3 sequence (DNA): TGTGCCAGCCGAAGCCCGGGGGTCTACGAAAAACTGTTTTTT.

The rearrangement joins TRBV2 to TRBJ2-2, with 12 bases lining up with TRBD2. This CDR3 has 15 residues. V was pared by 6 bases and J by 5 bases, with 4 bases of the junction left unmatched. In germline, CDR1 is SNHLY, CDR2 FYNNEI. The CDR3 loop reads CASRWTSGDTGELFF. In DNA, the CDR3 is TGTGCCAGCAGGTGGACTAGCGGGGATACCGGGGAGCTGTTTTTT.

The table lists this clone with a few counts. At one end, the junction sequence differs from germline, possibly due to a read error. V usage is TRBV2 and J usage is TRBJ2-1; tentatively, D is TRBD2 (6 bases). This CDR3 contains 15 residues. Germline V CDR1 and CDR2: SNHLY, FYNNEI. The CDR3 protein is CASGEGLAIMNEQFF. CDR3 DNA: TGTGCCAGCGGTGAGGGGCTAGCGATTATGAATGAGCAGTTCTTC.

This rearrangement joins TRBV5-1 to TRBJ2-7; 8 nucleotides align to TRBD1. After removal of 4 bases from V and 1 base from J, the junction contained 4 bases not matched to a gene. CDR3 length: 14 amino acids. Germline CDR1 SGHRS, CDR2 YFSETQ. The chain's CDR3 is CASSGTGPSYEQYF. DNA for the CDR3: TGCGCCAGCAGCGGGACAGGTCCTTCCTACGAGCAGTACTTC.

The gene calls are TRBV19 and TRBJ1-5; 9 bases map to TRBD1. This CDR3 is 15 amino acids long. V was pared by 6 bases and J by 5 bases, with 8 bases of the junction left unmatched. Germline V CDR1 and CDR2: LNHDA, SQIVND (reference sequence). The DNA of the CDR3 is TGTGCCAGTAGGGGGACAGGGCGATCGGATCAGCCCCAGCATTTT. Protein product: CASRGTGRSDQPQHF.

The chain is built from TRBV9 and TRBJ2-1, with 7 bases aligning to TRBD1. Trimming cost V 0 bases and J 5 bases; bases outside gene matches: 8. CDR1 and CDR2 (germline): SGDLS, YYNGEE. The CDR3 is made up of 16 amino acids. The CDR3 DNA follows: TGTGCCAGCAGCGTAGCAGGGGGTCCGTCGAACAATGAGCAGTTCTTC. Translating it yields CASSVAGGPSNNEQFF. The full variable domain, in which reference TRBV9 and TRBJ2-1 provide the parts outside the CDR3, is DSGVTQTPKHLITATGQRVTLRCSPRSGDLSVYWYQQSLDQGLQFLIQYYNGEERAKGNILERFSAQQFPDLHSELNLSSLELGDSALYFCASSVAGGPSNNEQFFGPGTRLTVL.

This clone showed up just a few times. This chain connects TRBV7-6 to TRBJ1-5; no clear D gene. V lost 0 bases and J lost 0, with 15 bases in between. The CDR3 covers 18 residues. Germline CDR1 is SGHVS and CDR2 is FNYEAQ. The CDR3 DNA sequence: TGTGCCAGCAGCTTAGCAGCCCGGCAGGACTATAGCAATCAGCCCCAGCATTTT. Amino acids: CASSLAARQDYSNQPQHF. Based on the CDR3 plus reference TRBV7-6 and TRBJ1-5, the full variable domain is GAGVSQSPRYKVTKRGQDVALRCDPISGHVSLYWYRQALGQGPEFLTYFNYEAQQDKSGLPNDRFSAERPEGSISTLTIQRTEQRDSAMYRCASSLAARQDYSNQPQHFGDGTRLSIL.

This clone appeared once. The chain is built from TRBV5-1 and TRBJ1-2; 7 bases line up with TRBD1. The CDR3 extends over 14 amino acids. Germline CDR1 and CDR2: SGHRS and YFSETQ. Trimming took 1 base from V and 8 from J; bases not matched to a gene: 8. The CDR3 coding sequence is TGCGCCAGCAGCTTGAGAGAGGGGGCAGGCGGCTACACCTTC. It encodes CASSLREGAGGYTF.

A note on this clone: Since a much larger clone is just one base distant, this may be a read error. The CDR3 loop reads CASSQSYEQYF. As DNA, the CDR3 is TGTGCCAGCAGCCAATCCTACGAGCAGTACTTC. The chain uses TRBV5-6 and TRBJ2-7, with D uncertain. V was clipped by 4 bases and J by 1 base, with 3 bases between them. The CDR3 has 11 residues. The germline gives CDR1 SGHDT, CDR2 YYEEEE.

This clone showed up just once. Other nucleotide sequences from this sample produce the same CDR3. V usage is TRBV30 and J usage is TRBJ2-7, with a possible D match to TRBD1 (5 bases). This CDR3 spans 11 amino acids. Germline V CDR1 and CDR2: GTSNPN, SVGIG (reference sequence). Trimming cost V 2 bases and J 4 bases, with 6 bases left between them. The DNA of the CDR3 is TGTGCCTGGAGTAACAGGTACGAGCAGTACTTC. Translating gives CAWSNRYEQYF.

This chain uses TRBV14 with TRBJ2-2; possible D gene TRBD2, 6 bases. V dropped 4 bases and J dropped 7 bases, with 13 bases sitting between them. This CDR3 has 14 amino acids. The germline CDR1 and CDR2 sequences are SGHDN and FVKESK. The CDR3 DNA sequence: TGTGCCAGCAGCCCGGGACTGAGCGGCGGGGAGCTGTTTTTT. Amino acids: CASSPGLSGGELFF.

In nucleotides, the CDR3 is TGTGCCAGCAGCCTTAACAACGACAGGTTGGGTGGCTACACCTTC. The encoded protein is CASSLNNDRLGGYTF. The V call is TRBV7-9, the J call TRBJ1-2; D may be TRBD1 (6 bases). V lost 5 bases, J lost 7 bases, and 20 bases lay in between. The CDR3 sequence is 15 residues long. CDR1 SEHNR and CDR2 FQNEAQ come from the germline V gene (reference sequence).

The chain uses TRBV18 and TRBJ2-1; 7 bases are shared with TRBD1. The V and J ends lost 3 bases and 9 bases, in that order; junction bases with no gene match: 8. Germline assignment: CDR1 KGHSH and CDR2 LQKENI. This CDR3 contains 14 residues. The CDR3 bases are TGTGCCAGCTCACCGTCAGGGGGATCGGGTGAGCAGTTCTTC. This translates into CASSPSGGSGEQFF.

The rearrangement links TRBV10-3 to TRBJ2-3; 7 nucleotides align to TRBD2. The CDR3 has 12 amino acids. Trimming took 6 bases from V and 6 from J; bases not matched to a gene: 3. Germline CDR1 reads ENHRY; CDR2 reads SYGVKD. The CDR3 sequence is CAIRGEGDTQYF. CDR3 sequence (DNA): TGTGCCATCAGGGGGGAGGGTGATACGCAGTATTTT.

This chain uses TRBV5-5 with TRBJ2-2, with D tentatively TRBD1 (6 bases). Trimming shortened V by 2 bases and J by 4 bases, and 15 bases separated the two germline ends. This CDR3 is built from 16 residues. The germline gives CDR1 SGHKS, CDR2 YYEKEE (reference sequence). CDR3 bases: TGTGCCAGCAGCTTTTTAGGGGGAGAGGGCACCGGGGAGCTGTTTTTT. Translated: CASSFLGGEGTGELFF.

The J gene is TRBJ2-1, the V gene TRBV4-3; TRBD2 matches at 8 bases. The CDR3 sequence is 16 residues long. V gave up 1 base and J gave up 10 bases; unmatched junction bases: 12. The germline V gene has CDR1 LGHNA and CDR2 YSLEER. This CDR3 reads CASSQGQWREAPEQFF. The CDR3 nucleotides are TGCGCCAGCAGCCAAGGACAATGGCGGGAGGCACCCGAGCAGTTCTTC.